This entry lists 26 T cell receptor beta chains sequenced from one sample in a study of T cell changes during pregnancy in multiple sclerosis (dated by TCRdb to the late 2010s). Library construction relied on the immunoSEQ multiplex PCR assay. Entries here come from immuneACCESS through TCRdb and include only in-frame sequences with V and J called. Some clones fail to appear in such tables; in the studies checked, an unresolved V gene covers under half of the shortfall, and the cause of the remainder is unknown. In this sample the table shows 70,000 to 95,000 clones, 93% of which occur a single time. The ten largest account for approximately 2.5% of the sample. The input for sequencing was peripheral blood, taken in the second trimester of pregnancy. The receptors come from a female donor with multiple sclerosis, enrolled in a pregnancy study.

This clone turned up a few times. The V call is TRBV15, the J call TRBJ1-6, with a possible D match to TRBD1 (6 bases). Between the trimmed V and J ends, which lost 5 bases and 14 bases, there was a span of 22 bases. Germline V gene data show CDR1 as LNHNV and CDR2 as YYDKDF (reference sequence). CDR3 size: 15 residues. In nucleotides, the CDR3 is TGTGCCACCAGCGGCGAAAGACAGGCGGGTTTCACCCTCCACTTT. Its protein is CATSGERQAGFTLHF.

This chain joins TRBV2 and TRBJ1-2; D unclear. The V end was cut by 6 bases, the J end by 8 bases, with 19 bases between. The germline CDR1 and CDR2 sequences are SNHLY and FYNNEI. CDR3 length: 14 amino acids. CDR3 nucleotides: TGTGCCAGCAGGAGGGAGTATTCAATTTTGGGCTACACCTTC. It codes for CASRREYSILGYTF.

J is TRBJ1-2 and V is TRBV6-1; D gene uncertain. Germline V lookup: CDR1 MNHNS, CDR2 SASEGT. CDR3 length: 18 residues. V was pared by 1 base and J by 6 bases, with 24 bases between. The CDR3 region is CASSEGISGSSLFDGYTF. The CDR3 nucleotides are TGTGCCAGCAGTGAAGGTATTTCTGGCTCCTCGCTTTTTGATGGCTACACCTTC.

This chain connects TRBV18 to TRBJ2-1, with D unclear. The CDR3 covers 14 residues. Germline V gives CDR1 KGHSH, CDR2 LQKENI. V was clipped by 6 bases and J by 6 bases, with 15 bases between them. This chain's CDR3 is CASSPQAYGNEQFF. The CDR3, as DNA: TGTGCCAGCTCTCCCCAGGCATATGGCAATGAGCAGTTCTTC.

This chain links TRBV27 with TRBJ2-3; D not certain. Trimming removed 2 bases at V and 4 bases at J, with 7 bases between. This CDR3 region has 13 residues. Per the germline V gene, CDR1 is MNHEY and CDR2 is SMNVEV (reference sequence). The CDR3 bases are TGTGCCAGCAGTTTAATAGTGGCAGATACGCAGTATTTT. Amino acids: CASSLIVADTQYF.

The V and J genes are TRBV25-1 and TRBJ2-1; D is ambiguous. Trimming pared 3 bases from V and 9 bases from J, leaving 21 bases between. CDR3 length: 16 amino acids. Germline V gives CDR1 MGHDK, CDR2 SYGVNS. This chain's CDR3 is CASSDPEVKSMAEQFF. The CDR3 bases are TGTGCCAGCAGTGACCCCGAGGTGAAGTCGATGGCTGAGCAGTTCTTC.

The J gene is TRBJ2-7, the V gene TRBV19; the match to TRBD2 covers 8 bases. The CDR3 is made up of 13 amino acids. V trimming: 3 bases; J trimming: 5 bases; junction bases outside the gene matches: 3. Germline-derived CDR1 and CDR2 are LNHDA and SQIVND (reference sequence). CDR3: CASSISGDHEQYF. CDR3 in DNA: TGTGCCAGTAGTATTAGCGGGGATCACGAGCAGTACTTC.

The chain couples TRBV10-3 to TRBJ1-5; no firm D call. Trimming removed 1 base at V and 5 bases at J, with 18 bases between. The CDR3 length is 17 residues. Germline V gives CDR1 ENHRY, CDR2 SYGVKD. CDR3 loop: CAISEFVGGRDYQPQHF. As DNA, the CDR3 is TGTGCCATCAGTGAGTTCGTAGGAGGACGGGATTATCAGCCCCAGCATTTT.

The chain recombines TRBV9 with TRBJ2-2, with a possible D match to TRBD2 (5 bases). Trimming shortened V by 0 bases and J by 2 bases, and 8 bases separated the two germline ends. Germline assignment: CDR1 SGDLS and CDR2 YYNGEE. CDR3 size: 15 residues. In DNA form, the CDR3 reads TGTGCCAGCAGCGTAGCCGGGGTAAACACCGGGGAGCTGTTTTTT. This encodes CASSVAGVNTGELFF.

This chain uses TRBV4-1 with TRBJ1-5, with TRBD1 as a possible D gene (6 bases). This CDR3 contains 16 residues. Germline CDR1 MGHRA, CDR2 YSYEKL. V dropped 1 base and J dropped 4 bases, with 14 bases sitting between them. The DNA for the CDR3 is TGCGCCAGCAGCCAAGTCCCAGGGGTCCAGAATCAGCCCCAGCATTTT. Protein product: CASSQVPGVQNQPQHF.

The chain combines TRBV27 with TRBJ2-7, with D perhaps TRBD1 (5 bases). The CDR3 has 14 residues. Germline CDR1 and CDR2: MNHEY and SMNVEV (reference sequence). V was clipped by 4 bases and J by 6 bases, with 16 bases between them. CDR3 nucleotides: TGTGCCAGCAGTTCCACAGGAGCTTGGGGCGAGCAGTACTTC. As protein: CASSSTGAWGEQYF.

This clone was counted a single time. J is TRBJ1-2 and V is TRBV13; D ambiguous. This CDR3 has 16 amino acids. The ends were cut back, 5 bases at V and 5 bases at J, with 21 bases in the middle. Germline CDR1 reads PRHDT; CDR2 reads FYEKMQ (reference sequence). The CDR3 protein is CASSLLLETGLYGYTF. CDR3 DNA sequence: TGTGCCAGCAGCCTTCTCCTAGAAACGGGATTATATGGCTACACCTTC.

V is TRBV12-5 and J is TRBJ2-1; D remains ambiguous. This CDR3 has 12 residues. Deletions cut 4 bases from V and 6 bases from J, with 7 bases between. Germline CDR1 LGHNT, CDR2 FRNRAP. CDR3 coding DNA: TGTGCTAGTGGTTCCCCCGGCAATGAGCAGTTCTTC. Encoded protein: CASGSPGNEQFF.

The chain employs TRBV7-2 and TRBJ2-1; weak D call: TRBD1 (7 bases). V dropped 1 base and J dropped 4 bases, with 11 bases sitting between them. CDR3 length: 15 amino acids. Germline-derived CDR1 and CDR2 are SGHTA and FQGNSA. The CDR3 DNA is TGTGCCAGCAGCTTAGGGCCAGGGGGGTACAATGAGCAGTTCTTC. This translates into CASSLGPGGYNEQFF.

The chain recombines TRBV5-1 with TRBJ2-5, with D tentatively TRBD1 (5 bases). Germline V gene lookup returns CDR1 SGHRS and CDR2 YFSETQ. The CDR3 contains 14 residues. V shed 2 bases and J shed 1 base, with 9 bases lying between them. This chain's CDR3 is CASSFTGPQETQYF. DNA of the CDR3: TGCGCCAGCAGCTTTACAGGACCCCAAGAGACCCAGTACTTC.

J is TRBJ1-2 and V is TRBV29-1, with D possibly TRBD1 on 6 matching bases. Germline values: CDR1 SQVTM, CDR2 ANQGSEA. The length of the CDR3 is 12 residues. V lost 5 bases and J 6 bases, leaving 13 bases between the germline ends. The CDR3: CSVTGSRDGYTF. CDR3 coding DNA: TGCAGCGTTACAGGGTCCAGGGATGGCTACACCTTC. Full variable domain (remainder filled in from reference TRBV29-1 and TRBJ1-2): SAVISQKPSRDICQRGTSLTIQCQVDSQVTMMFWYRQQPGQSLTLIATANQGSEATYESGFVIDKFPISRPNLTFSTLTVSNMSPEDSSIYLCSVTGSRDGYTFGSGTRLTVV.

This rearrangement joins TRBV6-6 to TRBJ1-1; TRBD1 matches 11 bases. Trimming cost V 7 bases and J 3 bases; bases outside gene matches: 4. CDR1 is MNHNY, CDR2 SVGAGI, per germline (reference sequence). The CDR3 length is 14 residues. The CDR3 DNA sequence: TGTGCCAGCACGGACAGGGGGCTTCACACTGAAGCTTTCTTT. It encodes CASTDRGLHTEAFF.

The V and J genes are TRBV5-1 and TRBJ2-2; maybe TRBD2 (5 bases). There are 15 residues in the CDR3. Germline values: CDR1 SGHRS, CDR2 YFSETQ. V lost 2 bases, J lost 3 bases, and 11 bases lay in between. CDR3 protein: CASSFRWRDTGELFF. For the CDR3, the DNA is TGCGCCAGCAGCTTTCGTTGGCGGGACACCGGGGAGCTGTTTTTT.

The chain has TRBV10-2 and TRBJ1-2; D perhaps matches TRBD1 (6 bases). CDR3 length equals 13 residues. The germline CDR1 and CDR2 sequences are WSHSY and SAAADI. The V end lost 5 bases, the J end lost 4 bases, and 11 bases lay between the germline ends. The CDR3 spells CASSSDRSYGYTF. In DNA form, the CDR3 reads TGCGCCAGCAGTTCCGACAGGTCCTATGGCTACACCTTC.

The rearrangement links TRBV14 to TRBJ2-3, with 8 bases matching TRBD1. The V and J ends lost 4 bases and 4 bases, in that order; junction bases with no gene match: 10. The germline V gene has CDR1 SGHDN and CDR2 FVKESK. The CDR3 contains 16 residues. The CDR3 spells CASSPLGQEGADTQYF. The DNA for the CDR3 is TGTGCCAGCAGCCCCTTGGGACAGGAGGGGGCAGATACGCAGTATTTT.

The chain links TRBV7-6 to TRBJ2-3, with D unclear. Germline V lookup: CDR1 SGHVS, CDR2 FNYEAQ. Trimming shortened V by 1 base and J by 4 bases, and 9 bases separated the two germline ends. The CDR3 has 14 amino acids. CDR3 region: CASSLGAGPDTQYF. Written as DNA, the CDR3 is TGTGCCAGCAGCTTAGGGGCTGGGCCAGATACGCAGTATTTT.

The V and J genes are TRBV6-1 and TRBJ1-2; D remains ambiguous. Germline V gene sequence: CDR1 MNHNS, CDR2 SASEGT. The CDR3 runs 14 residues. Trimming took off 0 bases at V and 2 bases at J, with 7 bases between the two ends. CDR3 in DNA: TGTGCCAGCAGTGAAGCACAGAGAAACTATGGCTACACCTTC. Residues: CASSEAQRNYGYTF.

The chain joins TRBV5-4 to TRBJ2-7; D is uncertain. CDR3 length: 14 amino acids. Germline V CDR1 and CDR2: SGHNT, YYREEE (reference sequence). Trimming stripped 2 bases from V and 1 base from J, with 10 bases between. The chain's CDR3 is CASSLQQLSYEQYF. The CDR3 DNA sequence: TGTGCCAGCAGCTTACAACAGCTATCCTACGAGCAGTACTTC.

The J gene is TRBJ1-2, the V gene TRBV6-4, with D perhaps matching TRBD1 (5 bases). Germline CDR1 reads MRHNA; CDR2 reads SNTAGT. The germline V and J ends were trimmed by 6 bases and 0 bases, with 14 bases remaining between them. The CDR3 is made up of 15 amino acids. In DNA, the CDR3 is TGTGCCAGCAGGGCCGGAGGGGCAGCTAACTATGGCTACACCTTC. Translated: CASRAGGAANYGYTF.

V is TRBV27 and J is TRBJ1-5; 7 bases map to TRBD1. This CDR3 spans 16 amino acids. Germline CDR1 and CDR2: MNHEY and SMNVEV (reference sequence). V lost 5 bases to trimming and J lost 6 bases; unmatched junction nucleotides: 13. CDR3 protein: CASSTSTGDISQPQHF. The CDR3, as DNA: TGTGCCAGCAGTACTTCCACAGGGGACATAAGTCAGCCCCAGCATTTT.

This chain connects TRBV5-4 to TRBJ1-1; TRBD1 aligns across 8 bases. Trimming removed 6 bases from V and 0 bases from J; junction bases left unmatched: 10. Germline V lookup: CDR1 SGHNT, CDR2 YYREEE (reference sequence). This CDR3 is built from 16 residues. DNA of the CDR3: TGTGCCAGCATCCCGCCGGGACAGGCGCTGAACACTGAAGCTTTCTTT. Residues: CASIPPGQALNTEAFF. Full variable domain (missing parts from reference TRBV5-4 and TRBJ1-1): ETGVTQSPTHLIKTRGQQVTLRCSSQSGHNTVSWYQQALGQGPQFIFQYYREEENGRGNFPPRFSGLQFPNYSSELNVNALELDDSALYLCASIPPGQALNTEAFFGQGTRLTVV.